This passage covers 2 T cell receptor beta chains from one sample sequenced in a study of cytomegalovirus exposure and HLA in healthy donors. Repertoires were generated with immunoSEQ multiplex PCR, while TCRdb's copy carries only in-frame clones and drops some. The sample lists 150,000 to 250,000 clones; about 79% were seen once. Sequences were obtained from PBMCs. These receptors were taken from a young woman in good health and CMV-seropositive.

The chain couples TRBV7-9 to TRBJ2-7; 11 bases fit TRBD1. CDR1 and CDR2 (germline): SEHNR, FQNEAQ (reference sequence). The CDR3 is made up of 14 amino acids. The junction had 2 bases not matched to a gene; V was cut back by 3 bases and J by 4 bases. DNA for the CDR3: TGTGCCAGCAGCTTGGGACAGGGGGGATACGAGCAGTACTTC. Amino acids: CASSLGQGGYEQYF.

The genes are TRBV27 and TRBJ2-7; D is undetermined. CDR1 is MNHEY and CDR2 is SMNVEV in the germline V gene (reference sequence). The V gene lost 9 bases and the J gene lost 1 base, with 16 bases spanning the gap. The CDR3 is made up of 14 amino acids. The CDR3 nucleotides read TGTGCCAGGGGTCGGCCGGAGAAATCCTACGAGCAGTACTTC. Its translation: CARGRPEKSYEQYF.